The clone carrying this T cell receptor (beta chain) turned up a few times. Its antigen is still unknown. This table comes from immunoSEQ multiplex PCR, and its TCRdb copy is limited to in-frame clones, with some not included. The table records roughly 61,000 clones, roughly 81% of them present only once. This entry is derived from a study of vaccination effects on CD4 cells after COVID-19. Study summary: Participants completed two doses of the BNT162b2 or mRNA-1273 vaccine.

Before sequencing, viral peptide pools were used by the ViraFEST assay to expand antigen-specific CD4+ T cells. When around 10 days of culture had elapsed, CD4+ T cells were isolated. The healthy vaccine recipients, who had no prior SARS-CoV-2 infection, showed negative nucleocapsid antibodies. On day 3 and again on day 7, half the medium was replaced with IL-2 medium. The CDR3 runs 14 residues. Trimming took off 3 bases at V and 5 bases at J, with 10 bases between the two ends. Germline V gives CDR1 LGHDT, CDR2 YNNKEL (reference sequence). Source: CD4+ T cells from PBMCs cultured with HCoV-229E spike peptides, taken before COVID-19 vaccination. This chain connects TRBV3-1 (or the pseudogene TRBV3-2) to TRBJ2-2; TRBD1 might be the D (6 bases). This receptor was obtained from a human donor who received a COVID-19 vaccine. CDR3 sequence (DNA): TGTGCCAGCAGCCAGGGGGCCGGAACCGGGGAGCTGTTTTTT. It codes for CASSQGAGTGELFF.